This TCR beta chain was documented in a study of breast tumors, draining lymph nodes, adjacent tissues. General observations from the study: Tumor TCR diversity was below lymph nodes but above nontumor tissue. Findings are consistent with lymph node origin and intratumoral expansion of most tumor T cells.

TCRdb itself ran the multiplex PCR reads through MiXCR, one entry per CDR3 protein. The sample records about 47,000 distinct CDR3 sequences, around 23% being singletons. This clonotype was detected ten times or more. Antigen: not known. Trimming stripped 3 bases from V and 9 bases from J, with 6 bases between. CDR1 is SNHLY, CDR2 FYNNEI, per germline. The CDR3 contains 11 residues. The clonotype comes from a female donor with breast cancer. Some clones in this sample may be carry-over from other donors' samples. The rearrangement uses TRBV2 and TRBJ2-1; D remains ambiguous. The sample comprised breast tumor tissue. The CDR3 is CASSDPREQFF. The CDR3 nucleotides are TGTGCCAGCAGTGATCCCCGTGAGCAGTTCTTC. The entire variable domain, with the rest obtained from reference TRBV2 and TRBJ2-1, is as follows: EPEVTQTPSHQVTQMGQEVILRCVPISNHLYFYWYRQILGQKVEFLVSFYNNEISEKSEIFDDQFSVERPDGSNFTLKIRSTKLEDSAMYFCASSDPREQFFGPGTRLTVL.